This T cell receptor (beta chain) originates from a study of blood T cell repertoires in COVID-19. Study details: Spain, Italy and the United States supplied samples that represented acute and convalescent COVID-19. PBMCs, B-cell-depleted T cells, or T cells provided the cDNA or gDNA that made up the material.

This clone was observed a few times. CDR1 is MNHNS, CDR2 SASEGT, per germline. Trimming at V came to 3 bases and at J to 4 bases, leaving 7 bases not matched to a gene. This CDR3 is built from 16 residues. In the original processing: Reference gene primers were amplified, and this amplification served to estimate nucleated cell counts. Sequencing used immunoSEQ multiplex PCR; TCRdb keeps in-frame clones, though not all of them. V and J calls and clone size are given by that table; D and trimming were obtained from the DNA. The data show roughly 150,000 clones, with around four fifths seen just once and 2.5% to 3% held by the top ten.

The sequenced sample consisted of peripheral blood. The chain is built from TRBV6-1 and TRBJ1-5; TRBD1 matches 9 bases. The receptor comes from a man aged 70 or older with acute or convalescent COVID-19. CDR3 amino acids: CASSDGTGTGNQPQHF. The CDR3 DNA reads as TGTGCCAGCAGTGATGGGACCGGGACAGGGAATCAGCCCCAGCATTTT.